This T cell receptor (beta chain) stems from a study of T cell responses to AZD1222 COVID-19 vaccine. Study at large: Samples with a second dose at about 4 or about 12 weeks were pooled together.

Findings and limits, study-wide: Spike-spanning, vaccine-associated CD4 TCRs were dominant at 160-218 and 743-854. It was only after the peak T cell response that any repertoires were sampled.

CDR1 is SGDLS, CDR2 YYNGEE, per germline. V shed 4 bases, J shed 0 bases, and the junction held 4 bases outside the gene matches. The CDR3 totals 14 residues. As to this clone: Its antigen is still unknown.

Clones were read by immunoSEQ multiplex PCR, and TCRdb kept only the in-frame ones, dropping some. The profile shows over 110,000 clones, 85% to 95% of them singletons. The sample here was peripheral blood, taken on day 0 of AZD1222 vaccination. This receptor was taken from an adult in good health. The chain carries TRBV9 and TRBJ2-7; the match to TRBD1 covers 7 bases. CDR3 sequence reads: CASSPGTDSYEQYF. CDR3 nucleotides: TGTGCCAGCAGCCCCGGGACAGACTCCTACGAGCAGTACTTC.